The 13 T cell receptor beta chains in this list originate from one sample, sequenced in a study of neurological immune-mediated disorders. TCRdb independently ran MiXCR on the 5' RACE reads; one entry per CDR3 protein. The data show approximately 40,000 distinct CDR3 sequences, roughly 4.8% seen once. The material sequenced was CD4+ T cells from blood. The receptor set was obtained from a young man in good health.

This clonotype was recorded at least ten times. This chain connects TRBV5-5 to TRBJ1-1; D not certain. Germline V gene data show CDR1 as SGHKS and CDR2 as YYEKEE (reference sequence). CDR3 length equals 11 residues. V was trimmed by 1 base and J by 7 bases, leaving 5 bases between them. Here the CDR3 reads CASSLYREAFF. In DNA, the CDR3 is TGTGCCAGCAGCTTGTACCGTGAAGCTTTCTTT.

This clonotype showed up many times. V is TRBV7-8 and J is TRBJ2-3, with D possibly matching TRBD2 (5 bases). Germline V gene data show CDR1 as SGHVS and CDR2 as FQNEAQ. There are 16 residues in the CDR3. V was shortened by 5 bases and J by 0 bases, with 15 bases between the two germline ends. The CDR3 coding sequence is TGTGCCAGCAGCCAGCTACGACTACCTAGCACAGATACGCAGTATTTT. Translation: CASSQLRLPSTDTQYF.

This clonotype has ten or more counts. The CDR3 loop is CASSGGGTGTGVLGVAGRAEQFF. The CDR3 DNA sequence: TGTGCCAGCAGCGGGGGGGGAACCGGGACAGGGGTTTTAGGGGTTGCAGGGAGGGCCGAGCAGTTCTTC. This chain joins TRBV9 and TRBJ2-1; 10 bases fit TRBD1. V was clipped by 3 bases and J by 10 bases; unmatched bases: 34. Germline V gene sequence: CDR1 SGDLS, CDR2 YYNGEE. The CDR3 covers 23 residues.

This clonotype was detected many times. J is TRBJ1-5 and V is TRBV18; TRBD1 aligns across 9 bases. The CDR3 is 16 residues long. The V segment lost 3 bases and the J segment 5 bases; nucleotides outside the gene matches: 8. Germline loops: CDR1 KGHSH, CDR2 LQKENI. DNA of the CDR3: TGTGCCAGCTCACCCACAGGGGGCAACTCTTATCAGCCCCAGCATTTT. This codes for CASSPTGGNSYQPQHF.

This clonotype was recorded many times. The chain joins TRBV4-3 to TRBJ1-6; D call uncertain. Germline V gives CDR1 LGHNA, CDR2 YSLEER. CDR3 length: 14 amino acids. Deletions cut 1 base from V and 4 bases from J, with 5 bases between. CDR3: CASSQGAYNSPLHF. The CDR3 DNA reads TGCGCCAGCAGCCAAGGGGCTTATAATTCACCCCTCCACTTT.

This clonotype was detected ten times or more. CDR3: CASSQQGPRGEKLFF. CDR3 DNA sequence: TGTGCCAGCAGTCAACAAGGGCCTCGGGGGGAAAAACTGTTTTTT. This sequence joins TRBV12-3 or TRBV12-4 and TRBJ1-4, with a weak D call TRBD1 (5 bases). This CDR3 has 15 amino acids. V was trimmed by 5 bases and J by 8 bases, leaving 18 bases between them.

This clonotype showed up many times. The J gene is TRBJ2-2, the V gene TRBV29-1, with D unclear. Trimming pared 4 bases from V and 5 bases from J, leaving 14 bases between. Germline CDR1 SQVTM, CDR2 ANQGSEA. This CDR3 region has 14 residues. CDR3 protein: CSVVSRLGTGELFF. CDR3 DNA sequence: TGCAGCGTTGTTAGTCGTTTGGGGACCGGGGAGCTGTTTTTT.

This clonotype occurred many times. In DNA, the CDR3 is TGTGCCAGCAGAATCAGGGAGTCAGATGGCTACACCTTC. This gives the protein CASRIRESDGYTF. This chain uses TRBV12-3 or TRBV12-4 with TRBJ1-2, with D maybe TRBD1 (5 bases). V was trimmed by 6 bases and J by 6 bases, leaving 14 bases between them. There are 13 residues in the CDR3.

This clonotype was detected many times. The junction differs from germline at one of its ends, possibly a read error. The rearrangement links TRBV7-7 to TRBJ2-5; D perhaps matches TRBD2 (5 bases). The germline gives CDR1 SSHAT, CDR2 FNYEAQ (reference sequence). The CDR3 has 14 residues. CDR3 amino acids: CASSLALGSETQYF. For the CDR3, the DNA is TGTGCTAGCAGCTTAGCGCTCGGTAGCGAGACCCAGTACTTC.

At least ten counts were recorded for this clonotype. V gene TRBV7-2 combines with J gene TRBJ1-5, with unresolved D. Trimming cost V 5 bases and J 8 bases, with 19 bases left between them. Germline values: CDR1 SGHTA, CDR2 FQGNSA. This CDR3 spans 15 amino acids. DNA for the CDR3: TGTGCCAGCAGCAACCGGGCCGCTGGGATAGAGCCCCAGCATTTT. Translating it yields CASSNRAAGIEPQHF.

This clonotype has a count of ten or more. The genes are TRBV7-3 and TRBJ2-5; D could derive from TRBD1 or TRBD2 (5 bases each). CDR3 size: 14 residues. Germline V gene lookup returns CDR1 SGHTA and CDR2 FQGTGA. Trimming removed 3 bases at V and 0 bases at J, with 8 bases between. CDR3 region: CASSLWGNQETQYF. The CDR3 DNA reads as TGTGCCAGCAGCTTGTGGGGGAACCAAGAGACCCAGTACTTC. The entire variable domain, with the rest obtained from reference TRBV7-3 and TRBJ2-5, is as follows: GAGVSQTPSNKVTEKGKYVELRCDPISGHTALYWYRQSLGQGPEFLIYFQGTGAADDSGLPNDRFFAVRPEGSVSTLKIQRTERGDSAVYLCASSLWGNQETQYFGPGTRLLVL.

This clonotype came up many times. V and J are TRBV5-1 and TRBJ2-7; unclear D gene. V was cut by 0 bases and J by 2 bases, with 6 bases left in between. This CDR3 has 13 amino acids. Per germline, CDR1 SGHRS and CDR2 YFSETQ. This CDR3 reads CASSLAETYEQYF. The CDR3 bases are TGCGCCAGCAGCTTGGCAGAAACCTACGAGCAGTACTTC.

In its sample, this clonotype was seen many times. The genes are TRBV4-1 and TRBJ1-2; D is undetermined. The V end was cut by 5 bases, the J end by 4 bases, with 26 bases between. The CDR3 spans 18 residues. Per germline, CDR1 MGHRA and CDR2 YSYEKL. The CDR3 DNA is TGCGCCAGCAGCGAGATGATACGGCAGATAACCAAACCCTATGGCTACACCTTC. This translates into CASSEMIRQITKPYGYTF.